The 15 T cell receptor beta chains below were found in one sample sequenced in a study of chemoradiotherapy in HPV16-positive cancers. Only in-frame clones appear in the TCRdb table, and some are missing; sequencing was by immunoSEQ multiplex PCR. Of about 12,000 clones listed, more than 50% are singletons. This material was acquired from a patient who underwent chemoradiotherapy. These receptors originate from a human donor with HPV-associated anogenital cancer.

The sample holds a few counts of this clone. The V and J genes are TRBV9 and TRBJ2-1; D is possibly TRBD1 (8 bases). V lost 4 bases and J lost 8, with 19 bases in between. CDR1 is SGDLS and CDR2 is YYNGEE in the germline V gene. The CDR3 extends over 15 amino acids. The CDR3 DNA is TGTGCCAGCAGCCCCACAGGGGGGGGAGGGGATGAGCAGTTCTTC. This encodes CASSPTGGGGDEQFF.

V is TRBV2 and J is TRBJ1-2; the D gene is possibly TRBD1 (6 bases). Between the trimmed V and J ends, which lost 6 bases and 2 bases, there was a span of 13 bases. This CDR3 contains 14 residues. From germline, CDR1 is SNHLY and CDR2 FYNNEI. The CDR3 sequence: CASSLTQGNYGYTF. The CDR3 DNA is TGTGCCAGCAGCCTAACCCAGGGGAACTATGGCTACACCTTC. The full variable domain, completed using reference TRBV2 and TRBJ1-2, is EPEVTQTPSHQVTQMGQEVILRCVPISNHLYFYWYRQILGQKVEFLVSFYNNEISEKSEIFDDQFSVERPDGSNFTLKIRSTKLEDSAMYFCASSLTQGNYGYTFGSGTRLTVV.

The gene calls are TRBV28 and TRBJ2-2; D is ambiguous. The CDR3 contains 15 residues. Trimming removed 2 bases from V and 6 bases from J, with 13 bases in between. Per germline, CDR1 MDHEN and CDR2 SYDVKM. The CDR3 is CASSLRRLESGELFF. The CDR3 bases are TGTGCCAGCAGTTTAAGGCGTTTAGAATCCGGGGAGCTGTTTTTT. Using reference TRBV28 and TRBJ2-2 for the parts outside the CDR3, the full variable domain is DVKVTQSSRYLVKRTGEKVFLECVQDMDHENMFWYRQDPGLGLRLIYFSYDVKMKEKGDIPEGYSVSREKKERFSLILESASTNQTSMYLCASSLRRLESGELFFGEGSRLTVL.

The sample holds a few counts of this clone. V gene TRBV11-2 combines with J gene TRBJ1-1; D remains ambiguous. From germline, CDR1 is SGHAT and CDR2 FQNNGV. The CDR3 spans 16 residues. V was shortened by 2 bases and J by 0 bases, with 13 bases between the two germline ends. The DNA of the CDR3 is TGTGCCAGCAGCTTAAAGTTTGGAGAGATGAACACTGAAGCTTTCTTT. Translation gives CASSLKFGEMNTEAFF. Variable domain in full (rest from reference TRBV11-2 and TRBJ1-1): EAGVAQSPRYKIIEKRQSVAFWCNPISGHATLYWYQQILGQGPKLLIQFQNNGVVDDSQLPKDRFSAERLKGVDSTLKIQPAKLEDSAVYLCASSLKFGEMNTEAFFGQGTRLTVV.

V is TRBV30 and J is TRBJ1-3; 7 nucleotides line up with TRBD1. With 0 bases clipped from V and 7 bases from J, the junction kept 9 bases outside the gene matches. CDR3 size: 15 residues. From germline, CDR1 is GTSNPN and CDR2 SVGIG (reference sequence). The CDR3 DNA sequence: TGTGCCTGGAGTGTTAGACAGGGATCGGGGAACACCATATATTTT. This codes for CAWSVRQGSGNTIYF.

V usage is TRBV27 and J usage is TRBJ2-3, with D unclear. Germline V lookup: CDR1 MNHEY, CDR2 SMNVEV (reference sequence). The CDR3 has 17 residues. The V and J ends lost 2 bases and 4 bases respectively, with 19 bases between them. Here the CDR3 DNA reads TGTGCCAGCAGTTTAAATCCGTCTAACGCCAGTCCAGATACGCAGTATTTT. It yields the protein CASSLNPSNASPDTQYF.

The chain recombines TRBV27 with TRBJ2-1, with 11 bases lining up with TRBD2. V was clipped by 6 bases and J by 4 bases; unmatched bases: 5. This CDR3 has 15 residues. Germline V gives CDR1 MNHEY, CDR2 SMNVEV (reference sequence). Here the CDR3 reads CASSSGTSGYNEQFF. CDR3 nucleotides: TGTGCCAGCAGCTCCGGGACTAGCGGATACAATGAGCAGTTCTTC.

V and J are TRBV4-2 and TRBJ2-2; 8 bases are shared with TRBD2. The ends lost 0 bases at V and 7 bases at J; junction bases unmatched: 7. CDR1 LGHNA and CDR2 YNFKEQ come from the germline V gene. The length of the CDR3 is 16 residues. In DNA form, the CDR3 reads TGTGCCAGCAGCCAAGATATTGCGGGGGGAAGCGGGGAGCTGTTTTTT. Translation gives CASSQDIAGGSGELFF.

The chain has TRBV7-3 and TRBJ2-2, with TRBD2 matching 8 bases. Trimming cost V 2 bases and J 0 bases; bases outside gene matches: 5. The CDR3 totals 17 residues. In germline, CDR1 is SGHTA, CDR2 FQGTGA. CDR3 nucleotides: TGTGCCAGCAGCTTATTCGCGGGGGGTGCGAACACCGGGGAGCTGTTTTTT. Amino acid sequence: CASSLFAGGANTGELFF.

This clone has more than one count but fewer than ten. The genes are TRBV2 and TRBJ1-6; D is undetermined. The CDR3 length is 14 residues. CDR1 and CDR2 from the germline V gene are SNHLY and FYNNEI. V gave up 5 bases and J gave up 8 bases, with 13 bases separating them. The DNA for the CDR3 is TGTGCCAGCAGTATTGAACCATGGGATTCACCCCTCCACTTT. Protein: CASSIEPWDSPLHF.

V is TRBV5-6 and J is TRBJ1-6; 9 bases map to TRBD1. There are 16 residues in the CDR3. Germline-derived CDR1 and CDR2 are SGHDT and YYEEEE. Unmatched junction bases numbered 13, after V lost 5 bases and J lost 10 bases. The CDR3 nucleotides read TGTGCCAGCAGGGGGACAGGGCAAGGGGCAACCTCACCCCTCCACTTT. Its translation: CASRGTGQGATSPLHF.

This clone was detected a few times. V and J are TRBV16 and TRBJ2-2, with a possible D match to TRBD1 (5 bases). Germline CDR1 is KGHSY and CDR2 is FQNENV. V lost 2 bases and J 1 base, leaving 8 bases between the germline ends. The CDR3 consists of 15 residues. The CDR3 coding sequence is TGTGCCAGCAGCCAAGTCAGGGAGAACACCGGGGAGCTGTTTTTT. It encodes CASSQVRENTGELFF.

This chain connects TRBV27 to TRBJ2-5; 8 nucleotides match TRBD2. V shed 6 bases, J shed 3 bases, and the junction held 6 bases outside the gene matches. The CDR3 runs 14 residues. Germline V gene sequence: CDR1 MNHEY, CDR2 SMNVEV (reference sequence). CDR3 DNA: TGTGCCAGCAGATTCCTCGGGGGGGAAGAGACCCAGTACTTC. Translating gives CASRFLGGEETQYF.

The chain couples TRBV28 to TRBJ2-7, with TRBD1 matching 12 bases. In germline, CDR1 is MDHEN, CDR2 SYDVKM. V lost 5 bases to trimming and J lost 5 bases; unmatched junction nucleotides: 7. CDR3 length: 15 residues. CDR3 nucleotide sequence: TGTGCCAGCAGTACGGCCGGGACAGGGGGCCACGAGCAGTACTTC. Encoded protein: CASSTAGTGGHEQYF. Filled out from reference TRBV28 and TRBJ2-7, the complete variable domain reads DVKVTQSSRYLVKRTGEKVFLECVQDMDHENMFWYRQDPGLGLRLIYFSYDVKMKEKGDIPEGYSVSREKKERFSLILESASTNQTSMYLCASSTAGTGGHEQYFGPGTRLTVT.

The CDR3 coding sequence is TGTGCCAGCAGCGGCCAGGGGGCGGGTACTGAAGCTTTCTTT. Amino acids: CASSGQGAGTEAFF. The rearrangement uses TRBV9 and TRBJ1-1, with 8 bases fitting TRBD1. The V segment lost 3 bases and the J segment 5 bases; nucleotides outside the gene matches: 6. CDR1 SGDLS and CDR2 YYNGEE come from the germline V gene. The CDR3 has 14 amino acids.